This TCR beta chain was recorded in a study of Ad26.COV2.S vaccination and SARS-CoV-2 variants. Study background: Ad26.COV2.S, an intramuscular injection, was given once or twice 56 days apart. Study-level points and caveats: Researchers cautioned that TCR breadth and depth analyses may have underestimated total T cell responses. Placebo recipients had lower spike-specific TCR breadth than vaccine recipients.

Data came from immunoSEQ multiplex PCR; TCRdb stores just in-frame clones and leaves some out. This table has some 290,000 clones, 70% to 90% appearing once. Of note for this clone: Its target is not known.

The treatment here: approximately 18 received Ad26.COV2.S at low or high dose, single or two shots; 5 received placebo; per-sample allocation not given. The samples were gathered on day 63 after the first injection of vaccine or placebo. Ad26.COV2.S expressed prefusion-stabilized spike from the original Wuhan strain. Germline CDR1 reads MGHRA; CDR2 reads YSYEKL. Trimming removed 1 base from V and 0 bases from J, with 14 bases in between. The CDR3 extends over 17 amino acids. This TCR came from a person aged 18-60 years who received the Ad26.COV2.S COVID-19 vaccine or a placebo. V is TRBV4-1 and J is TRBJ2-3, with D unclear. The sample in question was peripheral blood, obtained in a trial of Ad26.COV2.S vaccine versus placebo. CDR3 loop: CASSQGAARSSTDTQYF. CDR3 sequence (DNA): TGCGCCAGCAGCCAAGGGGCGGCTAGGAGTAGCACAGATACGCAGTATTTT.